These T cell receptor beta chains were read from a single sample in a study of cytomegalovirus exposure and HLA in healthy donors. The data were produced by immunoSEQ multiplex PCR, yet TCRdb's version contains in-frame clones alone and is incomplete. The table records roughly 160,000 clones, around 79% of them present only once. Sequenced: PBMCs. These receptors originate from a female donor in good health and CMV-seronegative. Each CDR3 is given with its conserved first and last residue.

TRBV19	TRBJ2-2	CASSMGSYPGELFF
TRBV28	TRBJ1-1	CASSLSQGGNTEAFF
TRBV2	TRBJ1-6	CASSVRVSSYNSPLHF
TRBV19	TRBJ1-2	CASSAIPGQGNYGYTF
TRBV15	TRBJ2-7	CATSNPSGNFYEQYF
TRBV4-3	TRBJ1-2	CASSQGGDSRGASYGYTF
TRBV4-1	TRBJ1-2	CASSQGGQAIPNYGYTF
TRBV19	TRBJ1-4	CASMDTGTGVEKLFF
TRBV28	TRBJ2-7	CASRPRLAGLYEQYF
TRBV18	TRBJ1-2	CASSAFRAGISTGNGYTF
TRBV4-2	TRBJ2-3	CASSQGASGSTDTQYF
TRBV7-2	TRBJ1-2	CASSLSTGNYGYTF
TRBV11-2	TRBJ2-6	CASSATSGANVLTF
TRBV6-6	TRBJ2-5	CASSPTRQGGETQYF
TRBV11-2	TRBJ1-1	CASSARGGVTEAFF
TRBV28	TRBJ2-5	CASILNGLQETQYF
TRBV6-1	TRBJ2-1	CASTGEAGSGHEQFF
TRBV13	TRBJ1-5	CASSLGPGNSNQPQHF
TRBV7-2	TRBJ1-1	CASSFREGTEAFF
TRBV4-1	TRBJ1-5	CASSQERRTHRLHF
TRBV7-6	TRBJ2-2	CASSLGQGVSGELFF
TRBV4-2	TRBJ2-5	CASSQDYGTQYF